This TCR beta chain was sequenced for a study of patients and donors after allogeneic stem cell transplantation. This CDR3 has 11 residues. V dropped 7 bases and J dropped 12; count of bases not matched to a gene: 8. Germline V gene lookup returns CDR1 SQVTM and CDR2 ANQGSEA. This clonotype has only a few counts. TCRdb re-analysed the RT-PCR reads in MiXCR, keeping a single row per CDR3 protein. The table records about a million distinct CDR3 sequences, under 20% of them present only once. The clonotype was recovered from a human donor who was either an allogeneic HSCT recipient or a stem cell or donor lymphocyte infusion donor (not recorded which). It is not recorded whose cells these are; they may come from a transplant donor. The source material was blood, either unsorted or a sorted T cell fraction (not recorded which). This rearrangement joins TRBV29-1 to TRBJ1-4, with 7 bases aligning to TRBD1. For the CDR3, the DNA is TGCAGCGCCAGATGGACAGGTCAACTGTTTTTT. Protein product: CSARWTGQLFF.